This T cell receptor (beta chain) comes out of a study of blood T cell repertoires in COVID-19. Study as a whole: The United States, Italy and Spain provided the acute and convalescent COVID-19 samples. In each case, the material was cDNA or gDNA derived from T cells, B-cell-depleted T cells, or PBMCs.

Using immunoSEQ multiplex PCR, the repertoire was profiled, and TCRdb retains in-frame clones only, with some absent. The sample comprises some 200,000 clones, about nine tenths of which are singletons, and roughly 2.8% rests with the top ten. Between the trimmed V and J ends, which lost 4 bases and 0 bases, there was a span of 14 bases. CDR1 and CDR2 (germline): SGHTS, YDEGEE. This CDR3 has 15 residues. Residents of 20 to 25 US areas, aged about 18 to 89 years, made up the participants. V usage is TRBV5-8 and J usage is TRBJ2-7, with D tentatively TRBD2 (6 bases). The sequenced sample consisted of PBMCs or T cells enriched from blood (not recorded which). This clonotype was sampled from a woman aged 25 to 39 who had recovered from COVID-19. The CDR3 DNA reads as TGTGCCAGCAGCCCTCTTGGGGGGTCCTCCTACGAGCAGTACTTC. Translation: CASSPLGGSSYEQYF.